The clone carrying this TCR beta chain was counted ten times or more. Its cognate antigen is unknown. At one end the junction does not follow the germline gene, possibly because of a read error. This sample was included in a study of human T cells and chemical hapten exposure. Study summary: Patients were mainly female, each with alopecia areata, totalis or universalis.

The time point: pre-sensitization, week 0. Described treatment: therapeutic diphenylcyclopropenone sensitization with weekly scalp DPC. Overall study results and limits: Compared with pre-sensitization or healthy control sets, expanded TCRs clustered more.

The germline V gene has CDR1 MNHNS and CDR2 SASEGT. The CDR3 covers 12 residues. MiXCR, run by TCRdb on the RACE reads, gives a single entry per CDR3 protein. The sample comprises tens of thousands of distinct CDR3 sequences, 9.5% to 13% of which are singletons, and approximately 4.7% rests with the top ten. The TCR was taken from a woman in her 50s with alopecia areata. Some clones in this sample may be carry-over from other donors' samples. The gene calls are TRBV6-1 and TRBJ2-1; D may be TRBD1 (5 bases). The sequenced sample was whole blood, obtained in connection with sensitization to the hapten diphenylcyclopropenone (DPC). The CDR3 bases are TGTGCCAGCAGTGAAAACAGGCGATTGCCAGACTTC. This codes for CASSENRRLPDF.